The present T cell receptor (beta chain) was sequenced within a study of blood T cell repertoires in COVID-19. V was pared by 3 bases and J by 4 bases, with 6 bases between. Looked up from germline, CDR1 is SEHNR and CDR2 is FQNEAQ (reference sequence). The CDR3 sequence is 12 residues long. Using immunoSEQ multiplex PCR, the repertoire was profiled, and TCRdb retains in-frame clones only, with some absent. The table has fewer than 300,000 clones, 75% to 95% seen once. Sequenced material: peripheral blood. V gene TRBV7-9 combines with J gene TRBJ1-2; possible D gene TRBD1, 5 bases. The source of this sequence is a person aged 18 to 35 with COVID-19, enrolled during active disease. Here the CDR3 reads CASSFRAYGYTF. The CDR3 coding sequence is TGTGCCAGCAGCTTCAGGGCCTATGGCTACACCTTC.